Below, 26 T cell receptor beta chains from the same sample are listed, as sequenced in a study of T cell repertoires in cytomegalovirus infection (dated by TCRdb to between 2018 and 2021). These receptors' antigens are unknown. Sequenced using an Illumina HiSeq 1500. In-frame beta chains were kept once TCRdb had trimmed the public reads at Q25 with fastp and called clones with MiXCR. For every CDR3 protein sequence, its rows merge into one entry that carries the most common genes and DNA. In all, the sample holds hundreds of thousands of distinct CDR3 sequences, and approximately 31% of those were seen once. The ten largest clones add up to roughly 13% of the sample. The sample's treatment or condition label, decoded: in vitro stimulation with specific CMV peptide epitopes to enrich CMV-specific T cells. The sample here was cultured CD8+ T cells from PBMCs, taken from culture after CMV antigen stimulation. The receptors originated from a human donor in good health (CMV status not recorded). Some clones in this sample may be carry-over from other donors' samples.

V usage is TRBV7-9 and J usage is TRBJ2-5, with TRBD2 matching over 8 bases. The germline gives CDR1 SEHNR, CDR2 FQNEAQ (reference sequence). Trimming at V came to 6 bases and at J to 5 bases, leaving 8 bases not matched to a gene. This CDR3 contains 14 residues. The CDR3 protein is CASRPGGARETQYF. CDR3 sequence (DNA): TGTGCCAGCAGGCCCGGGGGGGCCAGGGAGACCCAGTACTTC.

The rearrangement joins TRBV7-6 to TRBJ2-2; 10 nucleotides agree with TRBD1. After removal of 1 base from V and 5 bases from J, the junction contained 4 bases not matched to a gene. Germline V gene sequence: CDR1 SGHVS, CDR2 FNYEAQ. The CDR3 totals 16 residues. CDR3 in DNA: TGTGCCAGCAGCTTAGAGACAGGGGGCATTACCGGGGAGCTGTTTTTT. This codes for CASSLETGGITGELFF.

This clonotype was observed many times. The CDR3 nucleotides read TGTGCCAGCAGTTTAGCCCGGACAGCCAACACTGAAGCTTTCTTT. It translates to CASSLARTANTEAFF. This chain connects TRBV12-3 or TRBV12-4 to TRBJ1-1, with D possibly TRBD1 on 6 matching bases. With 0 bases removed from V and 2 bases from J, the gap between germline ends came to 10 bases. The CDR3 has 15 residues.

CDR3 sequence: CASSQVLGVGNQPQHF. For the CDR3, the DNA is TGCGCCAGCAGCCAAGTGCTCGGTGTAGGCAATCAGCCCCAGCATTTT. V gene TRBV4-3 combines with J gene TRBJ1-5; D gene ambiguous. This CDR3 has 16 residues. Per the germline V gene, CDR1 is LGHNA and CDR2 is YSLEER. V was pared by 1 base and J by 2 bases, with 12 bases between.

The J gene is TRBJ2-2, the V gene TRBV6-1; 8 bases align to TRBD2. CDR1 and CDR2 (germline): MNHNS, SASEGT. This CDR3 has 16 amino acids. Trimming took 0 bases from V and 7 from J; bases not matched to a gene: 7. CDR3 region: CASSEALSGGHGELFF. The CDR3, as DNA: TGTGCCAGCAGTGAAGCGCTCAGCGGGGGCCACGGGGAGCTGTTTTTT.

The count of this clonotype is one. The rearrangement uses TRBV15 and TRBJ1-1; a weak D match, TRBD1 (5 bases). The CDR3 spans 14 residues. The V gene's germline CDR1 is LNHNV and CDR2 YYDKDF (reference sequence). The V gene lost 5 bases and the J gene lost 0 bases, with 10 bases spanning the gap. The CDR3 DNA reads TGTGCCACCAGCGAACAGGCAATGAACACTGAAGCTTTCTTT. It translates to CATSEQAMNTEAFF.

As to this clonotype: A junction boundary mismatches the germline segment, possibly from a read error. Here the CDR3 reads CASRGGDENNSPRHF. The CDR3 DNA reads as TGTGCCAGCAGAGGTGGAGATGAAAATAATTCACCCCGCCACTTT. The rearrangement joins TRBV7-6 to TRBJ1-6, with D unclear. Germline V gene lookup returns CDR1 SGHVS and CDR2 FNYEAQ. CDR3 length: 15 residues. Full variable domain (missing parts from reference TRBV7-6 and TRBJ1-6): GAGVSQSPRYKVTKRGQDVALRCDPISGHVSLYWYRQALGQGPEFLTYFNYEAQQDKSGLPNDRFSAERPEGSISTLTIQRTEQRDSAMYRCASRGGDENNSPRHFGNGTRLTVT.

This clonotype was seen a few times. This chain joins TRBV4-3 and TRBJ1-2, with unresolved D. This CDR3 is 14 amino acids long. Trimming took 3 bases from V and 6 from J, leaving 14 bases between them. The V gene's germline CDR1 is LGHNA and CDR2 YSLEER. The CDR3 loop reads CASSQGFDRDGYTF. The CDR3 DNA reads as TGCGCCAGCAGCCAGGGATTCGATCGGGATGGCTACACCTTC.

The chain has TRBV7-6 and TRBJ2-1, with unresolved D. The CDR3 runs to 17 residues. Trimming stripped 3 bases from V and 3 bases from J, with 18 bases between. Germline lookup yields CDR1 SGHVS and CDR2 FNYEAQ. The CDR3 DNA follows: TGTGCCAGCAGCTTTAAGGGTGCGGAGACGATCTACAATGAGCAGTTCTTC. Translating it yields CASSFKGAETIYNEQFF.

V gene TRBV7-2 combines with J gene TRBJ2-5, with D unresolved. Trimming took 2 bases from V and 4 from J, leaving 8 bases between them. Germline CDR1 and CDR2: SGHTA and FQGNSA. The CDR3 runs 13 residues. CDR3 DNA: TGTGCCAGCAGCTTACCAGTGGGAGAGACCCAGTACTTC. This sequence encodes CASSLPVGETQYF. The full variable domain, completed using reference TRBV7-2 and TRBJ2-5, is GAGVSQSPSNKVTEKGKDVELRCDPISGHTALYWYRQSLGQGLEFLIYFQGNSAPDKSGLPSDRFSAERTGGSVSTLTIQRTQQEDSAVYLCASSLPVGETQYFGPGTRLLVL.

The CDR3 loop reads CASSLGSALDEKLFF. For the CDR3, the DNA is TGCGCCAGCAGCTTGGGATCCGCGCTTGATGAAAAACTGTTTTTT. The J gene is TRBJ1-4, the V gene TRBV5-1; no firm D call. V lost 0 bases, J lost 6 bases, and 12 bases lay in between. Germline-derived CDR1 and CDR2 are SGHRS and YFSETQ. The CDR3 is 15 amino acids.

The J gene is TRBJ1-1, the V gene TRBV9, with a tentative D call TRBD1 (5 bases). Trimming took off 1 base at V and 3 bases at J, with 16 bases between the two ends. CDR3 length: 16 amino acids. Germline CDR1 and CDR2: SGDLS and YYNGEE. CDR3 sequence (DNA): TGTGCCAGCAGCGTAAGACACGTCGGGGGTTACACTGAAGCTTTCTTT. Protein sequence: CASSVRHVGGYTEAFF.

There are a few counts of this clonotype. The J gene is TRBJ2-3, the V gene TRBV11-2; no clear D. This CDR3 region has 15 residues. The V end lost 1 base, the J end lost 2 bases, and 10 bases lay between the germline ends. Germline CDR1 and CDR2: SGHAT and FQNNGV. The CDR3 loop is CASSLGMRITDTQYF. The CDR3 DNA follows: TGTGCCAGCAGCTTAGGGATGCGGATCACAGATACGCAGTATTTT.

This chain connects TRBV6-5 to TRBJ2-5; D perhaps matches TRBD1 (7 bases). The V and J ends lost 2 bases and 5 bases respectively, with 15 bases between them. The length of the CDR3 is 15 residues. CDR1 is MNHEY and CDR2 is SVGAGI in the germline V gene. The CDR3 here is CASSYVGRGRETQYF. The CDR3 bases are TGTGCCAGCAGTTACGTAGGCAGGGGGAGGGAGACCCAGTACTTC.

This clonotype was observed many times. J is TRBJ2-3 and V is TRBV7-2; possibly TRBD2 for D (5 bases). Germline values: CDR1 SGHTA, CDR2 FQGNSA. The CDR3 covers 17 residues. V lost 5 bases, J lost 2 bases, and 20 bases lay in between. The CDR3 is CASSPDTGTIFTDTQYF. CDR3 sequence (DNA): TGTGCCAGCAGCCCCGACACGGGAACAATCTTCACAGATACGCAGTATTTT.

The chain couples TRBV12-3 or TRBV12-4 to TRBJ1-1; possibly TRBD1 for D (5 bases). V was pared by 4 bases and J by 7 bases, with 13 bases between. CDR3 length: 13 residues. The CDR3 sequence: CASSSRWDVEAFF. As DNA, the CDR3 is TGTGCCAGCAGTTCCCGGTGGGACGTTGAAGCTTTCTTT.

The chain couples TRBV10-3 to TRBJ1-3; the D gene is possibly TRBD1 (6 bases). Germline V gene lookup returns CDR1 ENHRY and CDR2 SYGVKD. Trimming pared 2 bases from V and 0 bases from J, leaving 23 bases between. The CDR3 runs to 20 residues. This chain's CDR3 is CAISEGGDTVTGRSGNTIYF. The CDR3 DNA follows: TGTGCCATCAGTGAGGGGGGGGACACGGTAACCGGCCGCTCTGGAAACACCATATATTTT.

The chain employs TRBV13 and TRBJ2-1; TRBD1 agrees at 10 bases. The CDR3 spans 15 residues. V shed 7 bases and J 8 bases; nucleotides not matched to a gene: 11. CDR1 and CDR2 (germline): PRHDT, FYEKMQ (reference sequence). CDR3 sequence: CASTYVGTGAHEQFF. CDR3 coding DNA: TGTGCCAGCACCTACGTAGGGACAGGGGCGCATGAGCAGTTCTTC.

Remarks on this clonotype: This may be a read error, as it is one base from a much larger clone. This chain connects TRBV12-3 or TRBV12-4 to TRBJ2-7, with D perhaps TRBD2 (5 bases). The CDR3 covers 17 residues. CDR3 region: CASSLASDTVLDYKQYF. CDR3 nucleotide sequence: TGTGCCAGCAGTTTGGCATCCGATACAGTACTTGACTACAAGCAGTACTTC.

This clonotype appeared a few times. The rearrangement links TRBV20-1 to TRBJ2-7; possible D gene TRBD2, 5 bases. Germline V gene sequence: CDR1 DFQATT, CDR2 SNEGSKA (reference sequence). The CDR3 spans 15 residues. The ends were cut back, 2 bases at V and 0 bases at J, with 14 bases in the middle. CDR3 DNA sequence: TGCAGTGCTAGACCACGGACGGGGAACTCCTACGAGCAGTACTTC. It codes for CSARPRTGNSYEQYF.

This clonotype was picked up a small number of times. The chain uses TRBV14 and TRBJ2-5; perhaps TRBD2 as D (6 bases). CDR1 SGHDN and CDR2 FVKESK come from the germline V gene. With 1 base removed from V and 0 bases from J, the gap between germline ends came to 15 bases. This CDR3 spans 17 amino acids. The CDR3 loop reads CASSQGESGSYQETQYF. The CDR3, as DNA: TGTGCCAGCAGCCAAGGAGAGAGCGGGTCGTACCAAGAGACCCAGTACTTC.

Details on this clonotype: At one of its ends the junction is not consistent with the germline gene, which may arise from a read error. The chain has TRBV14 and TRBJ2-1; TRBD2 might be the D (6 bases). This CDR3 is built from 13 residues. CDR1 is SGHDN, CDR2 FVKESK, per germline. CDR3 in amino acids: CANSQDWGGGQFF. CDR3 nucleotides: TGTGCCAACAGCCAAGATTGGGGAGGCGGACAGTTCTTC.

The chain joins TRBV6-6 to TRBJ1-5; D possibly corresponds to TRBD1 (6 bases). Per germline, CDR1 MNHNY and CDR2 SVGAGI (reference sequence). The CDR3 contains 14 residues. The V end was cut by 2 bases, the J end by 3 bases, with 8 bases between. CDR3 nucleotides: TGTGCCAGCAGTTACGGACAGATCAATCAGCCCCAGCATTTT. Translating it yields CASSYGQINQPQHF.

Remarks on this clonotype: It may be a read error: a sequence one base away is much more abundant. The chain joins TRBV7-2 to TRBJ1-1; D is possibly TRBD1 (6 bases). The CDR3 is made up of 15 amino acids. Germline V gene sequence: CDR1 SGHTA, CDR2 FQGNSA. The CDR3 spells CGSSLVSGANTEAFF. The CDR3 region has the DNA TGTGGCAGCAGCTTAGTATCAGGGGCTAACACTGAAGCTTTCTTT.

This clonotype occurred a few times. The V gene is TRBV9, the J gene TRBJ2-2, with D perhaps matching TRBD2 (6 bases). The V gene lost 0 bases and the J gene lost 2 bases, with 8 bases spanning the gap. In germline, CDR1 is SGDLS, CDR2 YYNGEE. The CDR3 covers 15 residues. The CDR3 protein is CASSVGRGNTGELFF. CDR3 DNA sequence: TGTGCCAGCAGCGTAGGGCGGGGTAACACCGGGGAGCTGTTTTTT.

Ten or more counts support this clonotype. The chain uses TRBV7-9 and TRBJ1-2; TRBD1 might be the D (6 bases). This CDR3 is built from 14 residues. Trimming took off 1 base at V and 0 bases at J, with 6 bases between the two ends. In germline, CDR1 is SEHNR, CDR2 FQNEAQ (reference sequence). The CDR3: CASSLGQANYGYTF. As DNA, the CDR3 is TGTGCCAGCAGCTTAGGACAGGCTAACTATGGCTACACCTTC. Full variable domain (outside the CDR3, taken from reference TRBV7-9 and TRBJ1-2): DTGVSQNPRHKITKRGQNVTFRCDPISEHNRLYWYRQTLGQGPEFLTYFQNEAQLEKSRLLSDRFSAERPKGSFSTLEIQRTEQGDSAMYLCASSLGQANYGYTFGSGTRLTVV.